Below are 17 T cell receptor beta chains sequenced from a single sample in a study of blood T cell repertoires in COVID-19. The protocol was immunoSEQ multiplex PCR, while the TCRdb copy is restricted to in-frame clones and leaves out a portion. This table holds 100,000 to 150,000 clones, about 89% found once. Sequences were obtained from peripheral blood. The receptor source for this set is a woman between 65 and 79 years old with COVID-19, enrolled during active disease.

V usage is TRBV10-3 and J usage is TRBJ2-7, with 7 bases lining up with TRBD1. The V gene end was trimmed by 6 bases and the J gene end by 2 bases; junction bases not matched to a gene: 7. This CDR3 has 14 amino acids. Germline V gives CDR1 ENHRY, CDR2 SYGVKD. The CDR3 bases are TGTGCCATCAGGGGGACAGCTGCTACCTACGAGCAGTACTTC. Amino acid sequence: CAIRGTAATYEQYF.

This rearrangement joins TRBV6-5 to TRBJ2-7; 12 bases are a match to TRBD2. CDR1 and CDR2 (germline): MNHEY, SVGAGI. With 5 bases clipped from V and 1 base from J, the junction kept 3 bases outside the gene matches. This CDR3 is built from 15 residues. Written as DNA, the CDR3 is TGTGCCAGCAGTCAACTAGCGGGGGGTTCCTACGAGCAGTACTTC. Its protein is CASSQLAGGSYEQYF.

The chain is built from TRBV7-8 and TRBJ1-5; the D gene is possibly TRBD1 (5 bases). Trimming removed 5 bases at V and 1 base at J, with 12 bases between. Per the germline V gene, CDR1 is SGHVS and CDR2 is FQNEAQ. CDR3 length equals 15 residues. Here the CDR3 reads CASSPKRGSNQPQHF. The CDR3 region has the DNA TGTGCCAGCAGCCCCAAAAGGGGAAGCAATCAGCCCCAGCATTTT.

The chain carries TRBV5-1 and TRBJ1-4; no definite D call. V was pared by 0 bases and J by 4 bases, with 7 bases between. This CDR3 has 14 amino acids. Germline V gene sequence: CDR1 SGHRS, CDR2 YFSETQ. The DNA of the CDR3 is TGCGCCAGCAGCTTGGGTCGGAGTAATGAAAAACTGTTTTTT. This codes for CASSLGRSNEKLFF.

CDR3 DNA sequence: TGTGCCACCAGCAGAGATAAGGGGACAGGAGGGGATGAAAAACTGTTTTTT. It is translated as CATSRDKGTGGDEKLFF. The chain couples TRBV15 to TRBJ1-4; 8 bases are a match to TRBD1. The trim removed 0 bases at V and 6 bases at J, leaving 9 bases unmatched. CDR1 is LNHNV, CDR2 YYDKDF, per germline (reference sequence). This CDR3 is 17 amino acids long.

The chain couples TRBV3-1 (or the pseudogene TRBV3-2) to TRBJ2-7, with TRBD1 identical over 9 bases. The CDR3 is 15 residues long. In germline, CDR1 is LGHDT, CDR2 YNNKEL (reference sequence). V lost 3 bases, J lost 5 bases, and 8 bases stayed unmatched. The CDR3 loop is CASSHTGQGLHEQYF. The CDR3 DNA reads TGTGCCAGCAGCCATACGGGACAGGGTCTCCACGAGCAGTACTTC.

This sequence joins TRBV5-6 and TRBJ1-2, with D possibly matching TRBD1 (6 bases). V lost 3 bases, J lost 4 bases, and 19 bases lay in between. The CDR3 runs to 16 residues. CDR1 SGHDT and CDR2 YYEEEE come from the germline V gene. CDR3 loop: CASSSIYRVVGYGYTF. The CDR3 DNA is TGTGCCAGCAGCTCGATCTACAGGGTCGTGGGCTATGGCTACACCTTC.

Note on this clone: Additional DNA sequences in this sample encode the identical CDR3. The chain joins TRBV2 to TRBJ2-2, with a weak D call TRBD2 (6 bases). The CDR3 is 13 residues long. Trimming shortened V by 3 bases and J by 7 bases, and 9 bases separated the two germline ends. Germline V gene data show CDR1 as SNHLY and CDR2 as FYNNEI. For the CDR3, the DNA is TGTGCCAGCAGTGATGGGCGGGGCGGGGAGCTGTTTTTT. The encoded protein is CASSDGRGGELFF.

This clone was picked up one time. This chain links TRBV6-6 with TRBJ2-7; 11 bases fit TRBD1. The CDR3 is 15 residues long. Per the germline V gene, CDR1 is MNHNY and CDR2 is SVGAGI (reference sequence). V shed 4 bases, J shed 7 bases, and the junction held 9 bases outside the gene matches. The CDR3 protein is CASSLHGQGAGEQYF. The CDR3 nucleotides are TGTGCCAGCAGTTTACATGGACAGGGGGCGGGAGAGCAGTACTTC.

V and J are TRBV11-2 and TRBJ2-5, with 14 bases identical to TRBD2. J was trimmed by 2 bases and V by 1 base; bases with no gene match: 0. Germline V gene data show CDR1 as SGHAT and CDR2 as FQNNGV. The CDR3 spans 16 residues. CDR3 region: CASSLGLAGGQETQYF. CDR3 DNA sequence: TGTGCCAGCAGCTTAGGACTAGCGGGGGGGCAAGAGACCCAGTACTTC. The complete variable domain, with remaining parts taken from reference TRBV11-2 and TRBJ2-5, reads EAGVAQSPRYKIIEKRQSVAFWCNPISGHATLYWYQQILGQGPKLLIQFQNNGVVDDSQLPKDRFSAERLKGVDSTLKIQPAKLEDSAVYLCASSLGLAGGQETQYFGPGTRLLVL.

The CDR3 loop is CASSPHLRGRDGYTF. The CDR3 DNA reads as TGTGCCAGCAGTCCCCATCTACGGGGGAGAGATGGCTACACCTTC. V gene TRBV7-2 combines with J gene TRBJ1-2; tentative D call: TRBD1 (5 bases). With 6 bases removed from V and 6 bases from J, the gap between germline ends came to 20 bases. CDR3 size: 15 residues. The germline CDR1 and CDR2 sequences are SGHTA and FQGNSA. The variable domain in full, with the rest retrieved from reference TRBV7-2 and TRBJ1-2, is GAGVSQSPSNKVTEKGKDVELRCDPISGHTALYWYRQSLGQGLEFLIYFQGNSAPDKSGLPSDRFSAERTGGSVSTLTIQRTQQEDSAVYLCASSPHLRGRDGYTFGSGTRLTVV.

The V gene is TRBV5-1, the J gene TRBJ1-2; no reliable D call. V lost 5 bases and J lost 11, with 16 bases in between. Germline values: CDR1 SGHRS, CDR2 YFSETQ. This CDR3 spans 12 amino acids. The CDR3: CASRDTVRSYTF. The DNA for the CDR3 is TGCGCCAGCAGAGATACCGTACGGAGTTACACCTTC.

The table lists this clone with a count of one. This rearrangement joins TRBV9 to TRBJ1-2; 7 bases fit TRBD1. Germline V CDR1 and CDR2: SGDLS, YYNGEE. CDR3 length: 15 amino acids. Unmatched junction bases numbered 9, after V lost 3 bases and J lost 4 bases. In DNA, the CDR3 is TGTGCCAGCAGCGATAAGGGGGCGCGGGGCTATGGCTACACCTTC. It encodes CASSDKGARGYGYTF.

This rearrangement joins TRBV18 to TRBJ2-3, with no clear D. Deletions cut 3 bases from V and 2 bases from J, with 12 bases between. The CDR3 spans 15 residues. Germline assignment: CDR1 KGHSH and CDR2 LQKENI. The CDR3 protein is CASSPGAPDTDTQYF. DNA of the CDR3: TGTGCCAGCTCACCTGGAGCCCCTGACACAGATACGCAGTATTTT.

CDR3 loop: CASSKETPNQPQHF. DNA of the CDR3: TGTGCCAGCAGCAAAGAAACTCCCAATCAGCCCCAGCATTTT. The chain recombines TRBV6-6 with TRBJ1-5; D is unclear. The V gene lost 6 bases and the J gene lost 3 bases, with 12 bases spanning the gap. This CDR3 spans 14 amino acids. Germline-derived CDR1 and CDR2 are MNHNY and SVGAGI (reference sequence).

The chain joins TRBV5-8 to TRBJ1-5; no firm D call. The germline CDR1 and CDR2 sequences are SGHTS and YDEGEE. V shed 6 bases and J shed 2 bases, with 15 bases lying between them. The CDR3 spans 15 residues. The CDR3 DNA reads TGTGCCAGCAATAGAGAGGGTAATGGCAATCAGCCCCAGCATTTT. It is translated as CASNREGNGNQPQHF.

The CDR3 DNA follows: TGTGCCAGCAGCCTCCGCGTCGATTCACCCCTCCACTTT. Residues: CASSLRVDSPLHF. V gene TRBV5-5 combines with J gene TRBJ1-6, with unresolved D. CDR1 is SGHKS and CDR2 is YYEKEE in the germline V gene (reference sequence). There are 13 residues in the CDR3. Trimming removed 4 bases from V and 8 bases from J, with 10 bases in between.